A single sample gave rise to the 12 T cell receptor beta chains below, sequenced in a study of low-dose radiotherapy and immunotherapy resistance in tumors. TRAV- and TRBV-specific primers were used for first-strand cDNA, which covered alpha and beta chains. TCR amplification used 20 PCR cycles, a constant-region primer and a V-primer adapter. TCRdb ran MiXCR on the reads and lists one entry per CDR3 protein. The sample includes around 80,000 distinct CDR3 sequences, less than 20% of them seen just once. Time point reported: after trial treatment. The sample's treatment: LDRT plus nivolumab, ipilimumab, low-dose cyclophosphamide and aspirin (RACIN trial). This specimen consisted of PBMCs, obtained after low-dose radiotherapy plus immunotherapy. The source of these receptors is a male donor with prostate cancer.

This clonotype was recorded many times. V and J are TRBV5-6 and TRBJ1-1, with D unclear. The CDR3 length is 15 residues. V lost 4 bases and J lost 2, with 15 bases in between. The V gene's germline CDR1 is SGHDT and CDR2 YYEEEE. The CDR3 coding sequence is TGTGCCAGCAGCCGCACGGGAGAGAAAAACACTGAAGCTTTCTTT. Protein: CASSRTGEKNTEAFF.

This clonotype was picked up many times. The rearrangement links TRBV20-1 to TRBJ2-5; TRBD1 agrees at 7 bases. The J segment lost 1 base and the V segment lost 5 bases, leaving 4 bases of the junction unmatched. This CDR3 is 13 amino acids long. The germline V gene has CDR1 DFQATT and CDR2 SNEGSKA (reference sequence). Here the CDR3 DNA reads TGCAGTGCTCCTCGGACAGGCCAAGAGACCCAGTACTTC. The encoded protein is CSAPRTGQETQYF.

This clonotype was detected many times. The V gene is TRBV19, the J gene TRBJ2-1; 7 bases align to TRBD1. After removal of 4 bases from V and 7 bases from J, the junction contained 10 bases not matched to a gene. Germline loops: CDR1 LNHDA, CDR2 SQIVND (reference sequence). The CDR3 is made up of 15 amino acids. The CDR3 loop reads CASSSVQGVNNEQFF. CDR3 DNA: TGTGCCAGTAGTAGTGTGCAGGGGGTTAATAATGAGCAGTTCTTC.

At least ten counts were recorded for this clonotype. This rearrangement joins TRBV7-2 to TRBJ2-1, with D possibly TRBD2 on 6 matching bases. Trimming removed 4 bases from V and 4 bases from J, with 17 bases in between. CDR3 length: 16 amino acids. Germline V gene sequence: CDR1 SGHTA, CDR2 FQGNSA. CDR3 in amino acids: CASSYAEEGGYNEQFF. The CDR3 nucleotides read TGTGCCAGCAGCTACGCGGAGGAGGGCGGTTACAATGAGCAGTTCTTC.

This clonotype was detected many times. This rearrangement joins TRBV29-1 to TRBJ2-3; 9 bases match TRBD1. The CDR3 sequence is 13 residues long. Germline V lookup: CDR1 SQVTM, CDR2 ANQGSEA. CDR3 sequence reads: CSCRQGGTDTQYF. The DNA of the CDR3 is TGCAGTTGTCGACAGGGGGGCACAGATACGCAGTATTTT.

This clonotype has ten or more counts. This chain connects TRBV28 to TRBJ2-7; D might be TRBD1 or TRBD2, each matching 6 bases. The CDR3 is 15 residues long. The V gene's germline CDR1 is MDHEN and CDR2 SYDVKM. Trimming shortened V by 2 bases and J by 7 bases, and 18 bases separated the two germline ends. The CDR3 region is CASSLRGGTSGEQYF. The CDR3 DNA is TGTGCCAGCAGTTTAAGAGGGGGGACTTCGGGAGAGCAGTACTTC. Full variable domain (outside the CDR3, taken from reference TRBV28 and TRBJ2-7): DVKVTQSSRYLVKRTGEKVFLECVQDMDHENMFWYRQDPGLGLRLIYFSYDVKMKEKGDIPEGYSVSREKKERFSLILESASTNQTSMYLCASSLRGGTSGEQYFGPGTRLTVT.

In this sample, this clonotype turned up many times. The chain combines TRBV29-1 with TRBJ1-1; 7 bases match TRBD1. The CDR3 spans 13 residues. Germline lookup yields CDR1 SQVTM and CDR2 ANQGSEA. The J segment lost 1 base and the V segment lost 6 bases, leaving 5 bases of the junction unmatched. Written as DNA, the CDR3 is TGCAGCGTGGCGGGGACAGCGAACACTGAAGCTTTCTTT. It encodes CSVAGTANTEAFF.

This clonotype was observed at least ten times. The rearrangement links TRBV12-3 or TRBV12-4 to TRBJ2-7; 7 nucleotides agree with TRBD1. This CDR3 comprises 15 residues. The J segment lost 3 bases and the V segment lost 6 bases, leaving 11 bases of the junction unmatched. CDR3 DNA sequence: TGTGCCAGCAGATGCCGGGACAGAGTGTTCTACGAGCAGTACTTC. The encoded protein is CASRCRDRVFYEQYF.

This clonotype was recorded at least ten times. This chain links TRBV20-1 with TRBJ1-4, with 7 bases identical to TRBD1. The CDR3 is made up of 15 amino acids. CDR1 DFQATT and CDR2 SNEGSKA come from the germline V gene (reference sequence). V lost 3 bases to trimming and J lost 4 bases; unmatched junction nucleotides: 8. Here the CDR3 DNA reads TGCAGTGCTAGCCGAGACAGGGACGGTAATGAAAAACTGTTTTTT. Encoded protein: CSASRDRDGNEKLFF.

This clonotype was detected many times. This chain links TRBV25-1 with TRBJ2-2; 11 bases are shared with TRBD2. The germline V gene has CDR1 MGHDK and CDR2 SYGVNS. J gave up 5 bases and V 6 bases, and 8 bases lay outside the gene matches. CDR3 length: 16 residues. The CDR3 is CASSPMGLAETGELFF. The CDR3 DNA reads as TGTGCCAGCAGCCCCATGGGACTAGCGGAAACCGGGGAGCTGTTTTTT. The full variable domain, its missing parts supplied by reference TRBV25-1 and TRBJ2-2, is EADIYQTPRYLVIGTGKKITLECSQTMGHDKMYWYQQDPGMELHLIHYSYGVNSTEKGDLSSESTVSRIRTEHFPLTLESARPSHTSQYLCASSPMGLAETGELFFGEGSRLTVL.

The sample holds a few counts of this clonotype. CDR3 amino acids: CASSLRSGPGTGDFSNQPQHF. In nucleotides, the CDR3 is TGTGCCAGCAGTTTAAGGTCTGGCCCCGGGACAGGGGACTTTAGCAATCAGCCCCAGCATTTT. The V and J genes are TRBV27 and TRBJ1-5; 10 bases line up with TRBD1. The CDR3 loop spans 21 amino acids. J was trimmed by 0 bases and V by 2 bases; bases with no gene match: 16. Germline CDR1 is MNHEY and CDR2 is SMNVEV (reference sequence).

This clonotype was picked up many times. V and J are TRBV7-4 and TRBJ2-7, with TRBD2 identical over 7 bases. After removal of 4 bases from V and 0 bases from J, the junction contained 6 bases not matched to a gene. The germline V gene has CDR1 SGHVT and CDR2 SQSDAQ. The CDR3 length is 15 residues. CDR3 coding DNA: TGTGCCAGCAGCTCAATCGGGGGGAACTCCTACGAGCAGTACTTC. It specifies CASSSIGGNSYEQYF. The full variable domain, in which reference TRBV7-4 and TRBJ2-7 provide the parts outside the CDR3, is GAGVSQSPRYKVAKRGRDVALRCDSISGHVTLYWYRQTLGQGSEVLTYSQSDAQRDKSGRPSGRFSAERPERSVSTLKIQRTEQGDSAVYLCASSSIGGNSYEQYFGPGTRLTVT.